The 28 T cell receptor beta chains reported below all come from one sample, sequenced in a study of T-cell reconstitution after alpha-beta-depleted transplantation in children. TCRbeta library preparation incorporated unique molecular identifiers. TCRdb called the PCR reads again in MiXCR, with one record for every CDR3 protein. The repertoire holds some 450,000 distinct CDR3 sequences, with 43% as singletons. Specimen: PBMCs, collected before TCRalphabeta/CD19-depleted stem cell transplant. These receptors were obtained from a girl aged 2 to 10 with aplastic anemia, due to receive a stem cell transplant.

This clonotype came up a few times. This chain uses TRBV6-1 with TRBJ1-1, with unresolved D. Deletions cut 5 bases from V and 0 bases from J, with 16 bases between. The length of the CDR3 is 16 residues. Germline V CDR1 and CDR2: MNHNS, SASEGT. CDR3 in DNA: TGTGCCAGCAGTAGATACGGTGCAAATATGAACACTGAAGCTTTCTTT. Encoded protein: CASSRYGANMNTEAFF.

This clonotype has just a few counts. The chain employs TRBV6-5 and TRBJ1-2, with D perhaps TRBD1 (5 bases). CDR3 length equals 15 residues. Germline-derived CDR1 and CDR2 are MNHEY and SVGAGI. V was cut by 0 bases and J by 1 base, with 9 bases left in between. The chain's CDR3 is CASSYSGGINYGYTF. CDR3 in DNA: TGTGCCAGCAGTTACTCCGGGGGAATTAACTATGGCTACACCTTC.

In its sample, this clonotype was seen many times. This chain joins TRBV9 and TRBJ2-2; D possibly corresponds to TRBD2 (6 bases). Germline CDR1 and CDR2: SGDLS and YYNGEE. CDR3 length: 14 residues. Trimming shortened V by 7 bases and J by 4 bases, and 14 bases separated the two germline ends. The CDR3 nucleotides read TGTGCCAGCGCTAGCGCCTTATTCACCGGGGAGCTGTTTTTT. This sequence encodes CASASALFTGELFF.

The chain recombines TRBV29-1 with TRBJ1-3; D call uncertain. The CDR3 covers 14 residues. The V gene lost 6 bases and the J gene lost 0 bases, with 12 bases spanning the gap. Germline V gene data show CDR1 as SQVTM and CDR2 as ANQGSEA. This chain's CDR3 is CSVIWADSGNTIYF. CDR3 DNA: TGCAGCGTCATATGGGCAGACTCTGGAAACACCATATATTTT. The complete variable domain, with remaining parts taken from reference TRBV29-1 and TRBJ1-3, reads SAVISQKPSRDICQRGTSLTIQCQVDSQVTMMFWYRQQPGQSLTLIATANQGSEATYESGFVIDKFPISRPNLTFSTLTVSNMSPEDSSIYLCSVIWADSGNTIYFGEGSWLTVV.

The genes are TRBV2 and TRBJ2-7; the match to TRBD1 covers 8 bases. Germline lookup yields CDR1 SNHLY and CDR2 FYNNEI. The V segment lost 8 bases and the J segment 4 bases; nucleotides outside the gene matches: 7. The CDR3 runs to 13 residues. The CDR3 DNA reads TGTGCCAGCGCCGGTCAGGGGGCATACGAGCAGTACTTC. Its translation is CASAGQGAYEQYF.

The V call is TRBV7-9, the J call TRBJ2-3, with 10 bases fitting TRBD2. The CDR3 is 16 amino acids. J lost 1 base, V lost 2 bases, and 3 bases had no gene match. CDR1 SEHNR and CDR2 FQNEAQ come from the germline V gene (reference sequence). The CDR3 here is CASSLTSGMGTDTQYF. In DNA, the CDR3 is TGTGCCAGCAGCTTAACTAGCGGGATGGGCACAGATACGCAGTATTTT.

The sample holds a few counts of this clonotype. This chain connects TRBV29-1 to TRBJ2-7; the D gene is possibly TRBD2 (6 bases). Trimming took off 1 base at V and 1 base at J, with 11 bases between the two ends. This CDR3 spans 14 amino acids. Germline loops: CDR1 SQVTM, CDR2 ANQGSEA. CDR3 coding DNA: TGCAGCGTTGAAGGGACTACCAATTCCTACGAGCAGTACTTC. Its protein is CSVEGTTNSYEQYF.

The V gene is TRBV12-3 or TRBV12-4, the J gene TRBJ1-2; no clear D. This CDR3 spans 11 amino acids. With 3 bases removed from V and 11 bases from J, the gap between germline ends came to 10 bases. Here the CDR3 reads CASSFGEWYTF. The CDR3 region has the DNA TGTGCCAGCAGTTTTGGTGAATGGTACACCTTC.

This chain's CDR3 is CSVVEATGANVLTF. The CDR3 DNA follows: TGCAGCGTTGTTGAGGCTACTGGGGCCAACGTCCTGACTTTC. The gene calls are TRBV29-1 and TRBJ2-6, with no clear D. The CDR3 consists of 14 residues. The V gene's germline CDR1 is SQVTM and CDR2 ANQGSEA. Deletions cut 4 bases from V and 2 bases from J, with 9 bases between. Full variable domain (missing parts from reference TRBV29-1 and TRBJ2-6): SAVISQKPSRDICQRGTSLTIQCQVDSQVTMMFWYRQQPGQSLTLIATANQGSEATYESGFVIDKFPISRPNLTFSTLTVSNMSPEDSSIYLCSVVEATGANVLTFGAGSRLTVL.

This clonotype was observed at least ten times. This chain connects TRBV27 to TRBJ1-5; weak D call: TRBD1 (6 bases). CDR1 is MNHEY and CDR2 is SMNVEV in the germline V gene (reference sequence). This CDR3 contains 15 residues. V was trimmed by 2 bases and J by 3 bases, leaving 11 bases between them. The CDR3, as DNA: TGTGCCAGCAGTTTAGGCAGGGGCCCCAATCAGCCCCAGCATTTT. Its translation: CASSLGRGPNQPQHF.

This clonotype has just a few counts. The rearrangement uses TRBV6-5 and TRBJ2-1; D not certain. Trimming cost V 6 bases and J 2 bases, with 11 bases left between them. The CDR3 contains 14 residues. Germline CDR1 is MNHEY and CDR2 is SVGAGI. The CDR3 DNA reads TGTGCCAGCAGCTATCTCGAGGCCTACAATGAGCAGTTCTTC. Translating gives CASSYLEAYNEQFF.

This clonotype occurred once. The gene calls are TRBV7-6 and TRBJ2-7, with D tentatively TRBD2 (5 bases). The V end was cut by 5 bases, the J end by 3 bases, with 14 bases between. Germline V gives CDR1 SGHVS, CDR2 FNYEAQ. CDR3 length: 14 amino acids. CDR3 nucleotide sequence: TGTGCCAGCAGCAGAGAAGCGGAGAACTACGAGCAGTACTTC. Translation gives CASSREAENYEQYF.

The sample holds a few counts of this clonotype. The J gene is TRBJ2-3, the V gene TRBV28; D is unresolved. The CDR3 is 15 amino acids. Germline lookup yields CDR1 MDHEN and CDR2 SYDVKM. Trimming stripped 2 bases from V and 2 bases from J, with 11 bases between. The DNA for the CDR3 is TGTGCCAGCAGTTTAACGTCGGCAGACACAGATACGCAGTATTTT. It yields the protein CASSLTSADTDTQYF.

This clonotype was detected ten times or more. J is TRBJ2-1 and V is TRBV4-2; 11 bases are shared with TRBD2. Germline V gene lookup returns CDR1 LGHNA and CDR2 YNFKEQ. The length of the CDR3 is 19 residues. J was trimmed by 7 bases and V by 1 base; bases with no gene match: 15. The DNA of the CDR3 is TGTGCCAGCAGCCAAGTGGCGTATTCGACTAGCGGGGTAGAGAATGAGCAGTTCTTC. It yields the protein CASSQVAYSTSGVENEQFF.

This clonotype was detected many times. The chain couples TRBV12-3 or TRBV12-4 to TRBJ2-1; 11 bases are shared with TRBD2. This CDR3 has 16 amino acids. V was clipped by 5 bases and J by 2 bases; unmatched bases: 5. CDR3 region: CASSHGTSGTYNEQFF. The CDR3 bases are TGTGCCAGCAGTCACGGGACTAGCGGCACCTACAATGAGCAGTTCTTC.

The rearrangement links TRBV20-1 to TRBJ1-6; D unresolved. CDR1 DFQATT and CDR2 SNEGSKA come from the germline V gene (reference sequence). Trimming took off 0 bases at V and 5 bases at J, with 5 bases between the two ends. The CDR3 runs to 13 residues. Here the CDR3 reads CSAREADNSPLHF. CDR3 nucleotides: TGCAGTGCTAGAGAAGCAGATAATTCACCCCTCCACTTT.

A single count supports this clonotype. The CDR3 DNA reads as TGCAGTGCTAGTCGGACAGCAGAAGAGACCCAGTACTTC. Amino acids: CSASRTAEETQYF. This chain links TRBV20-1 with TRBJ2-5, with D perhaps matching TRBD1 (6 bases). The CDR3 has 13 amino acids. With 3 bases removed from V and 3 bases from J, the gap between germline ends came to 11 bases. Per germline, CDR1 DFQATT and CDR2 SNEGSKA (reference sequence).

This rearrangement joins TRBV10-3 to TRBJ2-2, with D possibly TRBD1 on 6 matching bases. The germline V gene encodes CDR1 ENHRY and CDR2 SYGVKD. V was shortened by 6 bases and J by 5 bases, with 10 bases between the two germline ends. The CDR3 has 13 residues. CDR3 in amino acids: CAISYRDTGELFF. The CDR3 bases are TGTGCCATCAGCTACAGGGATACCGGGGAGCTGTTTTTT.

This clonotype was seen a handful of times. The rearrangement joins TRBV3-1 to TRBJ2-1; D remains unclear. Looked up from germline, CDR1 is LGHDT and CDR2 is YNNKEL (reference sequence). The CDR3 is made up of 14 amino acids. The V end was cut by 0 bases, the J end by 9 bases, with 12 bases between. DNA of the CDR3: TGTGCCAGCAGCCAAGAGAGATCAACCGCTGAGCAGTTCTTC. Its protein product is CASSQERSTAEQFF.

Many counts were recorded for this clonotype. The chain combines TRBV5-1 with TRBJ2-2; no clear D gene. The CDR3 contains 14 residues. V was pared by 1 base and J by 4 bases, with 8 bases between. Germline values: CDR1 SGHRS, CDR2 YFSETQ. The CDR3 reads CASSLPTATGELFF. The CDR3 DNA follows: TGCGCCAGCAGCTTGCCCACAGCCACCGGGGAGCTGTTTTTT.

As regards this clonotype: The germline gene is not matched at one end of the junction; a read error may be the cause. The chain is built from TRBV7-2 and TRBJ1-4; unclear D gene. This CDR3 comprises 13 residues. From germline, CDR1 is SGHTA and CDR2 FQGNSA. The CDR3 DNA is TGTGCCAACAGCTTTTCAAAGGGCGAAAAACTGTTTTTT. Its translation is CANSFSKGEKLFF.

V is TRBV10-3 and J is TRBJ2-7; 9 bases match TRBD1. The germline V gene has CDR1 ENHRY and CDR2 SYGVKD. The junction had 11 bases not matched to a gene; V was cut back by 6 bases and J by 5 bases. The CDR3 sequence is 15 residues long. The CDR3 here is CAISERQGGMDEQYF. CDR3 nucleotide sequence: TGTGCCATCAGCGAACGACAGGGGGGAATGGACGAGCAGTACTTC.

The rearrangement links TRBV5-1 to TRBJ2-1; D gene ambiguous. The CDR3 loop spans 14 amino acids. Trimming cost V 3 bases and J 9 bases, with 16 bases left between them. Germline CDR1 reads SGHRS; CDR2 reads YFSETQ. The DNA of the CDR3 is TGCGCCAGCAGCTATGCGCCGGGTCCGGGTGAGCAGTTCTTC. Translation gives CASSYAPGPGEQFF.

This chain joins TRBV5-1 and TRBJ2-5, with TRBD1 identical over 9 bases. Germline values: CDR1 SGHRS, CDR2 YFSETQ. V dropped 8 bases and J dropped 4; count of bases not matched to a gene: 9. The CDR3 is 14 residues long. The CDR3 sequence: CASYRTGVRETQYF. In DNA, the CDR3 is TGCGCCAGTTACAGGACAGGGGTTCGAGAGACCCAGTACTTC.

The chain combines TRBV20-1 with TRBJ2-3; 9 nucleotides match TRBD2. Germline CDR1 reads DFQATT; CDR2 reads SNEGSKA (reference sequence). This CDR3 has 16 residues. The V and J ends lost 3 bases and 8 bases, in that order; junction bases with no gene match: 15. For the CDR3, the DNA is TGCAGTGCTAGTTCCAGGCGGGGTCTAGCGGGGAGTACGCAGTATTTT. Translating it yields CSASSRRGLAGSTQYF.

This clonotype was seen repeatedly, ten times or more. This rearrangement joins TRBV6-5 to TRBJ2-6; D is tentatively TRBD1 or TRBD2 (5 bases each). Trimming left V 3 bases short and J 3 bases short, with 12 bases between. The length of the CDR3 is 16 residues. Germline V lookup: CDR1 MNHEY, CDR2 SVGAGI. Here the CDR3 reads CASSYGGVFGANVLTF. In DNA, the CDR3 is TGTGCCAGCAGTTATGGGGGAGTATTTGGGGCCAACGTCCTGACTTTC.

The chain joins TRBV15 to TRBJ2-7; 9 bases fit TRBD1. With 0 bases clipped from V and 5 bases from J, the junction kept 2 bases outside the gene matches. This CDR3 comprises 14 residues. Germline loops: CDR1 LNHNV, CDR2 YYDKDF (reference sequence). CDR3 amino acids: CATSRDTGGNEQYF. CDR3 nucleotides: TGTGCCACCAGCAGAGATACAGGGGGCAACGAGCAGTACTTC.

This CDR3 is CSASSPSGGANKTDTQYF. CDR3 DNA: TGCAGTGCTAGCTCCCCTAGCGGGGGGGCCAATAAGACAGATACGCAGTATTTT. This chain uses TRBV20-1 with TRBJ2-3; 12 bases align to TRBD2. Germline CDR1 DFQATT, CDR2 SNEGSKA (reference sequence). Trimming took 3 bases from V and 3 from J; bases not matched to a gene: 13. The CDR3 is 18 amino acids.